This T cell receptor (beta chain) was captured in a study of neoadjuvant anti-PD-1 for oral cavity cancer (dated by TCRdb to the early 2020s). For context, the study as a whole: Before curative-intent surgical resection, most patients were given three to four biweekly doses of nivolumab at 3 mg/kg. A fourth nivolumab dose was given around day 43 to patients without progression, and definitive surgical resection was performed in those patients on days 50-56. Patients with complete response, partial response or stable disease by RECIST 1.1 were defined as responders, whereas patients with progression were defined as non-responders. A roughly 33% response rate was observed in the parent correlative cohort, in which around twelve patients were included.

Overall study results and their limits: TCR analyses included only three patients per response group, and the authors called for larger cohorts for validation. Within PBMCs, T cell clonality (Gini index) was significantly higher in non-responders than responders after neoadjuvant nivolumab. Higher pretreatment blood Treg/Th17 ratios correlated with both higher pretreatment blood TCRbeta clonality and lower post-treatment tumor TCRbeta clonality.

For deep sequencing, PBMC libraries mostly used 450 to 550 ng of input genomic DNA, with six replicates for each sample. TCRbeta libraries were prepared with the immunoSEQ hsTCRbeta kit according to the manufacturer's instructions. The finished libraries were brought together in one pool at approximately 3 nM, which was then read using an Illumina NovaSeq 6000 S4 flow cell. Per the authors' processing: Raw data preprocessing and quality control were performed with the immunoSEQ Analyzer. The analysis was limited to productive rearrangements, and each clonotype was defined by a unique CDR3 amino acid sequence. Repertoire clonality was estimated as the Gini-Simpson index, which was calculated using the R package tcR. Gini indices were compared with Student's t test, and associations with tumor size change were assessed by Pearson correlation. TCRdb obtained this table from immuneACCESS and retained in-frame rearrangements with V and J assigned. These tables miss some clones; where compared with another copy, unresolved V genes account for less than half of the shortfall, and the remainder is unexplained. The V and J calls and clone size come from that table; D and trimming were worked out from the DNA. The sample table holds 12,000 to 15,000 clones, of which 50% to 65% were seen once. The ten largest clones capture just under 3% of the sample.

From a lookup of the germline V gene (reference sequence), CDR1 and CDR2 are LNHDA and SQIVND. V sheds 0 bases and J sheds 6 bases, leaving 12 bases between their ends. Inclusive of the bounding cysteine and phenylalanine, the CDR3 is 15 residues long. Only the CDR3 DNA stays, 45 bases, in frame from base 1. This clone is medium-sized (0.01 to 0.1%) in terms of sample share. Its recognized antigen is unknown. The record has no base qualities; no much larger clone is one base away. The sample's time point label, decoded: before neoadjuvant nivolumab. Patients had been newly diagnosed with stage II-IVA oral cavity squamous cell carcinoma, and no prior systemic or radiation treatment had been given to the patients. Everyone in the cohort had locally advanced, HPV-negative oral cavity squamous cell carcinoma. Peripheral blood mononuclear cells were analyzed directly and were not maintained or expanded in culture. The samples were drawn from a longitudinal correlative study tied to a single-arm phase II trial testing neoadjuvant nivolumab in oral cavity squamous cell carcinoma. Genomic DNA-based TCRbeta sequencing was performed on subject-matched pre- and post-treatment PBMCs and tumors from three responders and three non-responders. Peripheral blood mononuclear cells were collected once before nivolumab treatment and again after treatment, at the time of surgery. The Maxwell RSC DNA from Cells kit was used to isolate genomic DNA from PBMCs.

The source material was PBMCs, sampled before nivolumab (anti-PD-1) treatment. This TCR was sampled from a person between 40 and 79 years old with oral cavity squamous cell carcinoma. Recombination joined TRBV19 with TRBJ2-1; the D gene is perhaps TRBD1, from 5 matching bases. The bases read TGTGCCAGTAGTATAGATAATGGGGCCGGCAATGAGCAGTTCTTC. Translated, this is CASSIDNGAGNEQFF.